Each of the 21 T cell receptor beta chains below was sequenced from the same sample in a study of blood T cell repertoires in COVID-19. Clones were sequenced by immunoSEQ multiplex PCR, and TCRdb holds only the in-frame ones, with some missing. The table shows fewer than 200,000 clones, with nearly 90% occurring only once. Material for sequencing was peripheral blood. The receptors derive from a man between 18 and 35 years old who had recovered from COVID-19.

The V call is TRBV30, the J call TRBJ2-2; D is perhaps TRBD1 (6 bases). This CDR3 spans 14 amino acids. The germline CDR1 and CDR2 sequences are GTSNPN and SVGIG (reference sequence). Between the trimmed V and J ends, which lost 3 bases and 0 bases, there was a span of 8 bases. The CDR3 reads CAWRTGPNTGELFF. CDR3 nucleotide sequence: TGTGCCTGGAGAACAGGGCCGAACACCGGGGAGCTGTTTTTT.

In this sample, this clone turned up a few times. The chain carries TRBV12-5 and TRBJ2-1; D unresolved. The CDR3 runs 12 residues. The V gene's germline CDR1 is LGHNT and CDR2 FRNRAP. V lost 0 bases, J lost 10 bases, and 7 bases lay in between. In nucleotides, the CDR3 is TGTGCTAGTGGTTTGGTAAATAGAGAGCAGTTCTTC. Translating gives CASGLVNREQFF.

This rearrangement joins TRBV5-1 to TRBJ2-5; 7 bases fit TRBD1. This CDR3 contains 15 residues. Germline V gene lookup returns CDR1 SGHRS and CDR2 YFSETQ. V shed 3 bases, J shed 3 bases, and the junction held 8 bases outside the gene matches. In nucleotides, the CDR3 is TGCGCCAGCAGCTGGGGGACAGTGACAAAAGAGACCCAGTACTTC. Protein: CASSWGTVTKETQYF. Filled out from reference TRBV5-1 and TRBJ2-5, the complete variable domain reads KAGVTQTPRYLIKTRGQQVTLSCSPISGHRSVSWYQQTPGQGLQFLFEYFSETQRNKGNFPGRFSGRQFSNSRSEMNVSTLELGDSALYLCASSWGTVTKETQYFGPGTRLLVL.

Concerning this clone itself: The same CDR3 is also encoded by other DNA sequences in this sample. The chain couples TRBV6-2 or TRBV6-3 to TRBJ2-7, with D perhaps TRBD2 (6 bases). This CDR3 spans 14 amino acids. Germline V gene lookup returns CDR1 MNHEY and CDR2 SVGEGT. V was clipped by 2 bases and J by 2 bases, with 10 bases between them. This CDR3 reads CASSYGGGTYEQYF. The CDR3 region has the DNA TGTGCCAGCAGTTACGGGGGAGGAACCTACGAGCAGTACTTC.

The V gene is TRBV7-8, the J gene TRBJ1-5; 7 bases match TRBD1. V gave up 4 bases and J gave up 3 bases; unmatched junction bases: 12. Germline values: CDR1 SGHVS, CDR2 FQNEAQ. The CDR3 consists of 17 residues. CDR3 nucleotides: TGTGCCAGCAGCTCTCCCCGGACAGGAATCTCCAATCAGCCCCAGCATTTT. Amino acids: CASSSPRTGISNQPQHF.

V usage is TRBV7-2 and J usage is TRBJ2-7; 10 bases map to TRBD2. The CDR3 sequence is 15 residues long. Germline CDR1 SGHTA, CDR2 FQGNSA. J lost 3 bases, V lost 1 base, and 3 bases had no gene match. CDR3 in amino acids: CASSLEASGGYEQYF. DNA of the CDR3: TGTGCCAGCAGCTTAGAAGCTAGCGGGGGCTACGAGCAGTACTTC. Together with reference TRBV7-2 and TRBJ2-7, the CDR3 gives the full variable domain: GAGVSQSPSNKVTEKGKDVELRCDPISGHTALYWYRQSLGQGLEFLIYFQGNSAPDKSGLPSDRFSAERTGGSVSTLTIQRTQQEDSAVYLCASSLEASGGYEQYFGPGTRLTVT.

The gene calls are TRBV14 and TRBJ2-7; TRBD2 matches 14 bases. The trim removed 2 bases at V and 9 bases at J, leaving 9 bases unmatched. Germline loops: CDR1 SGHDN, CDR2 FVKESK. The CDR3 runs 16 residues. The CDR3 sequence: CASSQNSGTSGSRQYF. The CDR3 coding sequence is TGTGCCAGCAGCCAAAATTCCGGGACTAGCGGGAGCCGGCAGTACTTC.

The V and J genes are TRBV5-1 and TRBJ2-1, with TRBD2 as a possible D gene (6 bases). The CDR3 totals 13 residues. V was clipped by 1 base and J by 5 bases, with 7 bases between them. Germline V gene sequence: CDR1 SGHRS, CDR2 YFSETQ. The CDR3 DNA reads TGCGCCAGCAGCTTGTCGGGGGACAATGAGCAGTTCTTC. This codes for CASSLSGDNEQFF.

This rearrangement joins TRBV5-5 to TRBJ2-3, with D maybe TRBD2 (6 bases). CDR3 length: 16 residues. Trimming left V 2 bases short and J 0 bases short, with 13 bases between. Germline V lookup: CDR1 SGHKS, CDR2 YYEKEE (reference sequence). CDR3 DNA sequence: TGTGCCAGCAGCTTATCTAGCGCCACGAGCACAGATACGCAGTATTTT. It yields the protein CASSLSSATSTDTQYF.

The chain employs TRBV4-3 and TRBJ2-3, with 8 nucleotides matching TRBD2. The CDR3 has 15 residues. Germline CDR1 reads LGHNA; CDR2 reads YSLEER. V lost 4 bases and J lost 2; bases outside the gene matches: 5. CDR3 protein: CASSRISGNTDTQYF. In DNA, the CDR3 is TGCGCCAGCAGCCGGATTAGCGGGAACACAGATACGCAGTATTTT.

CDR3 DNA sequence: TGCGCCAGCAGCCGGGGGGACCCGAGTCGGATAGAGACCCAGTACTTC. It specifies CASSRGDPSRIETQYF. This chain uses TRBV4-1 with TRBJ2-5; TRBD2 is a possible D gene (6 bases). V lost 4 bases to trimming and J lost 4 bases, with 19 bases between them. Per the germline V gene, CDR1 is MGHRA and CDR2 is YSYEKL. The CDR3 sequence is 16 residues long.

The chain uses TRBV11-3 and TRBJ1-1; 9 nucleotides agree with TRBD1. V dropped 2 bases and J dropped 7; count of bases not matched to a gene: 2. Germline CDR1 SGHNT, CDR2 YENEEA. The CDR3 runs 13 residues. In nucleotides, the CDR3 is TGTGCCAGCAGCTTACGGACAGGGGATGAAGCTTTCTTT. It encodes CASSLRTGDEAFF.

The chain joins TRBV10-3 to TRBJ2-7; 9 bases line up with TRBD2. CDR3 length: 16 amino acids. The germline CDR1 and CDR2 sequences are ENHRY and SYGVKD. The trim removed 0 bases at V and 5 bases at J, leaving 8 bases unmatched. CDR3 nucleotides: TGTGCCATCAGTGAGTCCGGCGGGAGGGGAAAAAACGAGCAGTACTTC. It codes for CAISESGGRGKNEQYF.

The chain joins TRBV30 to TRBJ1-2, with D perhaps matching TRBD1 (6 bases). V was clipped by 1 base and J by 7 bases, with 13 bases between them. Per germline, CDR1 GTSNPN and CDR2 SVGIG (reference sequence). The CDR3 extends over 13 amino acids. Here the CDR3 DNA reads TGTGCCTGGAGTGAGCTACAGGGTTTTGGCTACACCTTC. Translation: CAWSELQGFGYTF.

The chain uses TRBV9 and TRBJ2-2; the match to TRBD2 covers 14 bases. This CDR3 is built from 20 residues. V was pared by 2 bases and J by 7 bases, with 16 bases of the junction left unmatched. Looked up from germline, CDR1 is SGDLS and CDR2 is YYNGEE. The CDR3 loop is CASSVGPGLAGVVSDGELFF. The CDR3 DNA follows: TGTGCCAGCAGCGTTGGCCCGGGACTAGCGGGAGTTGTCTCGGACGGGGAGCTGTTTTTT.

This sequence joins TRBV6-6 and TRBJ1-1; 9 bases match TRBD1. Germline V CDR1 and CDR2: MNHNY, SVGAGI (reference sequence). Losses at the gene ends were 6 bases for V and 1 base for J; bases not matched to a gene: 6. The CDR3 is made up of 15 amino acids. In nucleotides, the CDR3 is TGTGCCAGCAGCGCGACGGACAGGGGGAACACTGAAGCTTTCTTT. It encodes CASSATDRGNTEAFF.

This chain links TRBV16 with TRBJ2-7; TRBD1 agrees at 11 bases. J gave up 13 bases and V 2 bases, and 13 bases lay outside the gene matches. The CDR3 has 15 residues. The germline gives CDR1 KGHSY, CDR2 FQNENV. CDR3 sequence: CASSQLGQGANGFYF. The CDR3 bases are TGTGCCAGCAGCCAACTCGGACAGGGGGCGAATGGGTTTTACTTC.

Turning to this clone: Other DNA sequences in this sample translate to the same CDR3. V and J are TRBV19 and TRBJ1-5; no clear D gene. Per the germline V gene, CDR1 is LNHDA and CDR2 is SQIVND (reference sequence). Trimming removed 3 bases from V and 0 bases from J, with 9 bases in between. There are 15 residues in the CDR3. CDR3: CASSIADYSNQPQHF. The CDR3 coding sequence is TGTGCCAGTAGTATCGCGGACTATAGCAATCAGCCCCAGCATTTT.

The rearrangement joins TRBV13 to TRBJ1-1, with D maybe TRBD1 (6 bases). The CDR3 is made up of 14 amino acids. Germline loops: CDR1 PRHDT, CDR2 FYEKMQ (reference sequence). The ends were cut back, 0 bases at V and 4 bases at J, with 9 bases in the middle. CDR3 in DNA: TGTGCCAGCAGCTTAGGAAGGGGGTCCACTGAAGCTTTCTTT. It translates to CASSLGRGSTEAFF.

The V call is TRBV19, the J call TRBJ1-1; D remains ambiguous. Germline CDR1 reads LNHDA; CDR2 reads SQIVND (reference sequence). This CDR3 spans 13 amino acids. Trimming pared 5 bases from V and 1 base from J, leaving 8 bases between. The CDR3 region is CASSVTRNTEAFF. DNA of the CDR3: TGTGCCAGTAGTGTAACCAGGAACACTGAAGCTTTCTTT.

V usage is TRBV18 and J usage is TRBJ1-1, with 7 nucleotides matching TRBD1. The CDR3 has 14 amino acids. Trimming removed 3 bases from V and 1 base from J; junction bases left unmatched: 2. Germline V CDR1 and CDR2: KGHSH, LQKENI. In DNA, the CDR3 is TGTGCCAGCTCACCCGGGACAGCGAACACTGAAGCTTTCTTT. Translating it yields CASSPGTANTEAFF.